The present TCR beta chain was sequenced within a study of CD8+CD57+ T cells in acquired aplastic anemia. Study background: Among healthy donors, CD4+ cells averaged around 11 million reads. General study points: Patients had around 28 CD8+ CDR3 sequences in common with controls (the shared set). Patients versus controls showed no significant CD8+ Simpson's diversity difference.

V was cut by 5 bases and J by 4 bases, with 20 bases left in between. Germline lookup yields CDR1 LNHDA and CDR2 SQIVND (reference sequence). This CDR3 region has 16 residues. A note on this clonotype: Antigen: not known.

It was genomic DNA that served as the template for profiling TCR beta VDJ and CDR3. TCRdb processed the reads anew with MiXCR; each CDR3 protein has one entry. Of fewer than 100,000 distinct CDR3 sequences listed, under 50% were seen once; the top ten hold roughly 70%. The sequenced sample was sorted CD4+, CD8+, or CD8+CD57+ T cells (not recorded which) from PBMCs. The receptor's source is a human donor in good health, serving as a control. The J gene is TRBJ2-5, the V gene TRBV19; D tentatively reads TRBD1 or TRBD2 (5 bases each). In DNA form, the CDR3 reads TGTGCCAGTAGTGGCCGGGACCCTACAATGAGAGAGACCCAGTACTTC. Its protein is CASSGRDPTMRETQYF.